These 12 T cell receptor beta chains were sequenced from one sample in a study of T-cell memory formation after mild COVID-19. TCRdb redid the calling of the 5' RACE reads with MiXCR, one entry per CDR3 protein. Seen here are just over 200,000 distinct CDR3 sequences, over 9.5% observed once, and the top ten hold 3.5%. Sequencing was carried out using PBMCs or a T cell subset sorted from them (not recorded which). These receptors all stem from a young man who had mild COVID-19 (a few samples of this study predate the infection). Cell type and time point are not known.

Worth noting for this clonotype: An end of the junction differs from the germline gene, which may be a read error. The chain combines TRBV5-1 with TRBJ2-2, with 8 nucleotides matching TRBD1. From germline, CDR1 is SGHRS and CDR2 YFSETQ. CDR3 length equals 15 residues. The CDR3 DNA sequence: TGCGCCAGCGGCTTTATTGACAGGGGCACCGGGGAGCTGTTTTTT. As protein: CASGFIDRGTGELFF.

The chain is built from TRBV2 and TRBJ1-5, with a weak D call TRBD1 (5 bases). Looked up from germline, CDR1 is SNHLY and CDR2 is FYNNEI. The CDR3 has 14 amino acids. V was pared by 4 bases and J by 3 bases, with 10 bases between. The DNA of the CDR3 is TGTGCCAGCAGTGTTCGACAGCTCAATCAGCCCCAGCATTTT. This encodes CASSVRQLNQPQHF. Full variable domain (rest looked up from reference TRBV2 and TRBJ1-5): EPEVTQTPSHQVTQMGQEVILRCVPISNHLYFYWYRQILGQKVEFLVSFYNNEISEKSEIFDDQFSVERPDGSNFTLKIRSTKLEDSAMYFCASSVRQLNQPQHFGDGTRLSIL.

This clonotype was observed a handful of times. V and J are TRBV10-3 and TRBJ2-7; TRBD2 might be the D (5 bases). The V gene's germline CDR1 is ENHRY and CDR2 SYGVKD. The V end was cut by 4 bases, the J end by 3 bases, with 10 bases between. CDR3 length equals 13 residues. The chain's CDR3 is CAISGETNYEQYV. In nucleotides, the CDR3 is TGTGCCATCAGTGGGGAGACTAACTACGAGCAGTACGTC.

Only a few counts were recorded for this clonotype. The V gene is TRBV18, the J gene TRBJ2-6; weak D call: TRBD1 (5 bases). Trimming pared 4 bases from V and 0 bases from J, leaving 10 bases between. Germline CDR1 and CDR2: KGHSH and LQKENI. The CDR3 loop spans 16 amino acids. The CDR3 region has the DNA TGTGCCAGCTCACTACAGGCCCCCTCTGGGGCCAACGTCCTGACTTTC. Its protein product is CASSLQAPSGANVLTF.

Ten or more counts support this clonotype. The CDR3 bases are TGTGCCAGCAGCGGAGGGACCGAAGCTTTCTTT. It yields the protein CASSGGTEAFF. The V gene is TRBV7-9, the J gene TRBJ1-1, with D possibly matching TRBD1 (5 bases). The CDR3 is made up of 11 amino acids. CDR1 is SEHNR and CDR2 is FQNEAQ in the germline V gene (reference sequence). Trimming pared 5 bases from V and 8 bases from J, leaving 9 bases between.

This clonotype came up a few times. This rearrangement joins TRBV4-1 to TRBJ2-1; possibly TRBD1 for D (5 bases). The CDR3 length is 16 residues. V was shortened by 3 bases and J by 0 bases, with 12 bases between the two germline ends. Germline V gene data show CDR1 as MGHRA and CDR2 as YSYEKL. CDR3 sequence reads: CASSHLGRSSYNEQFF. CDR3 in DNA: TGCGCCAGCAGCCACCTGGGGCGGAGCTCCTACAATGAGCAGTTCTTC.

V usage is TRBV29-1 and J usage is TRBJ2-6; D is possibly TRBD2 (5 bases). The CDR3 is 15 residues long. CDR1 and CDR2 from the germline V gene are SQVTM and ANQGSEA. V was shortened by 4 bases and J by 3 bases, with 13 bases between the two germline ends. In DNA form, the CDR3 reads TGCAGCGTTGTCGAGTCCGGGGTTGGGGCCAACGTCCTGACTTTC. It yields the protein CSVVESGVGANVLTF.

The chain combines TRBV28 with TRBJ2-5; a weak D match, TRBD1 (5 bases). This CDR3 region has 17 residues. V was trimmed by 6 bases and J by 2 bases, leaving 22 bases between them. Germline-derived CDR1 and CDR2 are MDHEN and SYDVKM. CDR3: CASRAIPQGSQQETQYF. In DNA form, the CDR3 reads TGTGCCAGCAGAGCCATTCCTCAGGGTTCCCAGCAAGAGACCCAGTACTTC.

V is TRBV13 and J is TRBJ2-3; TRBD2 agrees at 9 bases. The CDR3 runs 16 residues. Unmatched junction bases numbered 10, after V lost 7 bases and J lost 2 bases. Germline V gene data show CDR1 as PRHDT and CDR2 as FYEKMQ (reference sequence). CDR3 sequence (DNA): TGTGCCAGCACCGGTAGCGGGGGCATCTTCACAGATACGCAGTATTTT. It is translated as CASTGSGGIFTDTQYF.

This chain's CDR3 is CASSRVGKETQYF. For the CDR3, the DNA is TGCGCCAGCAGCCGGGTAGGAAAAGAGACCCAGTACTTC. The chain is built from TRBV4-1 and TRBJ2-5; D is ambiguous. Germline CDR1 MGHRA, CDR2 YSYEKL. V dropped 4 bases and J dropped 3 bases, with 9 bases sitting between them. This CDR3 contains 13 residues.

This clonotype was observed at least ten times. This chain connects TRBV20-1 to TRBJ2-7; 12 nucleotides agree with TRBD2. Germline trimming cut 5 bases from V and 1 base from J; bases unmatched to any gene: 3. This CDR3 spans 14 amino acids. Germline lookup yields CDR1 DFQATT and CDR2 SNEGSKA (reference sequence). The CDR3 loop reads CSALAGGLSYEQYV. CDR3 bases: TGCAGTGCTCTAGCGGGGGGGCTTTCCTACGAGCAGTACGTC.

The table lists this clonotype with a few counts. The CDR3 DNA reads as TGTGCCAGCAGCCGGGACAGAAATGAAGCTTTCTTT. It translates to CASSRDRNEAFF. The V and J genes are TRBV7-9 and TRBJ1-1; the match to TRBD1 covers 7 bases. Germline assignment: CDR1 SEHNR and CDR2 FQNEAQ (reference sequence). The CDR3 consists of 12 residues. Trimming at V came to 5 bases and at J to 7 bases, leaving 4 bases not matched to a gene.